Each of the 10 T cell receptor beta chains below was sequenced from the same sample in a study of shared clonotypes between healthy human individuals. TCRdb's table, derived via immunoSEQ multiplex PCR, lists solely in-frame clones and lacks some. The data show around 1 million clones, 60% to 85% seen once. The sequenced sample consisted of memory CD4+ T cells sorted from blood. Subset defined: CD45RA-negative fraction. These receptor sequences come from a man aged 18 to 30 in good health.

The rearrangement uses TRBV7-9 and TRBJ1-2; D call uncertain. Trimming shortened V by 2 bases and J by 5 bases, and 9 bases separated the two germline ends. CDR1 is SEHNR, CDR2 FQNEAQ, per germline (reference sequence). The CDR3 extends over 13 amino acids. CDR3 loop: CASSLSLGYGYTF. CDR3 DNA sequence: TGTGCCAGCAGCTTATCTTTAGGGTATGGCTACACCTTC.

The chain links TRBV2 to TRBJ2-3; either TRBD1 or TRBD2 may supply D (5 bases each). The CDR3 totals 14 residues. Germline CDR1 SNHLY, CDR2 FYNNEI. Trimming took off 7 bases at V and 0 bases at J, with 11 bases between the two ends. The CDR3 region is CASNTRGSTDTQYF. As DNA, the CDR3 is TGTGCCAGCAACACTAGGGGTAGCACAGATACGCAGTATTTT.

The CDR3 sequence is CARSSLLDSGNTIYF. The CDR3 DNA sequence: TGTGCCAGAAGCTCCCTACTCGACTCTGGAAACACCATATATTTT. The V call is TRBV5-3, the J call TRBJ1-3; D is unresolved. TRBV5-3 carries the ORF label, with uncertain function. The germline V and J ends were trimmed by 3 bases and 0 bases, with 10 bases remaining between them. This CDR3 is built from 15 residues.

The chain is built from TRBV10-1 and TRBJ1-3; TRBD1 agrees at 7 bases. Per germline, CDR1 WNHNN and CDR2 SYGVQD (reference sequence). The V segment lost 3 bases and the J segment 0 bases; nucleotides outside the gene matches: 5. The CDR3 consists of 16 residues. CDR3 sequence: CASSEEDRFSGNTIYF. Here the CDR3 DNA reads TGCGCCAGCAGTGAAGAGGACAGGTTCTCTGGAAACACCATATATTTT.

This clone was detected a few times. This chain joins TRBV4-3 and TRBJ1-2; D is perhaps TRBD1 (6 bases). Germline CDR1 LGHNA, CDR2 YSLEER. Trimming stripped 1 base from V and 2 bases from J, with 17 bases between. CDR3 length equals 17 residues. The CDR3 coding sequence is TGCGCCAGCAGCCAAGGCGGCTCGGGGGGGGCCAACTATGGCTACACCTTC. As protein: CASSQGGSGGANYGYTF.

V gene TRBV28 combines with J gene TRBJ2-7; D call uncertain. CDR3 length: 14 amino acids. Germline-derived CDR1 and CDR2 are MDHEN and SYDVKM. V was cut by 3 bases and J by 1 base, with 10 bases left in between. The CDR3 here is CASSFRPPSYEQYF. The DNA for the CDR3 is TGTGCCAGCAGTTTCAGACCTCCTTCCTACGAGCAGTACTTC.

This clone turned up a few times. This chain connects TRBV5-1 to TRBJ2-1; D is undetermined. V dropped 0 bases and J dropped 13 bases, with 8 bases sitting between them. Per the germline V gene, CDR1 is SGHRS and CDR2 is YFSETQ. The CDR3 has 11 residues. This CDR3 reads CASSLEGLQFF. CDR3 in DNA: TGCGCCAGCAGCTTGGAGGGATTACAGTTCTTC.

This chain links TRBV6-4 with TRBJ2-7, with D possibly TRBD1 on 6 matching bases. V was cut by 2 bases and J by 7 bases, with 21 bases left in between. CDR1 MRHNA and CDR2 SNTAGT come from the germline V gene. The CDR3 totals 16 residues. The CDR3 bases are TGTGCCAGCAGTGACCACGACAGGACAGCCCCCGGGGAGCAGTACTTC. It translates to CASSDHDRTAPGEQYF.

CDR3 nucleotide sequence: TGTGCCAGCAGTTTGAGTCGTCCGAACACTGAAGCTTTCTTT. Protein product: CASSLSRPNTEAFF. The chain employs TRBV28 and TRBJ1-1; D is uncertain. The V and J ends lost 3 bases and 1 base respectively, with 9 bases between them. In germline, CDR1 is MDHEN, CDR2 SYDVKM. The CDR3 has 14 amino acids. Together with reference TRBV28 and TRBJ1-1, the CDR3 gives the full variable domain: DVKVTQSSRYLVKRTGEKVFLECVQDMDHENMFWYRQDPGLGLRLIYFSYDVKMKEKGDIPEGYSVSREKKERFSLILESASTNQTSMYLCASSLSRPNTEAFFGQGTRLTVV.

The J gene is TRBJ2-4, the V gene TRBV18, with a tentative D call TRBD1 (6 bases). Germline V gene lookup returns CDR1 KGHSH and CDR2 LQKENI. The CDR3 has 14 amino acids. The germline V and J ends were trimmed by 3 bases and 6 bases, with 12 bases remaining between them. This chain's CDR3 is CASSPGAGANIQYF. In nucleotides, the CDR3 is TGTGCCAGCTCACCCGGGGCAGGGGCAAACATTCAGTACTTC. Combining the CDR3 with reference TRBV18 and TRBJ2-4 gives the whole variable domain NAGVMQNPRHLVRRRGQEARLRCSPMKGHSHVYWYRQLPEEGLKFMVYLQKENIIDESGMPKERFSAEFPKEGPSILRIQQVVRGDSAAYFCASSPGAGANIQYFGAGTRLSVL.